One and the same sample provided the 3 T cell receptor beta chains below, sequenced in a study of T cell changes during pregnancy in multiple sclerosis. Assay used: immunoSEQ multiplex PCR; TCRdb lists only in-frame clones, some missing. The sample lists 85,000 to 120,000 clones, roughly 92% seen once, with approximately 1.5% in the top ten. The material sequenced was peripheral blood, taken after pregnancy. The receptors were gathered from a female donor with multiple sclerosis, enrolled in a pregnancy study.

The chain carries TRBV7-6 and TRBJ1-4; D perhaps matches TRBD1 (5 bases). Germline V gene lookup returns CDR1 SGHVS and CDR2 FNYEAQ. This CDR3 has 15 amino acids. The V gene lost 3 bases and the J gene lost 7 bases, with 15 bases spanning the gap. This chain's CDR3 is CASSLSGGVLEKLFF. DNA for the CDR3: TGTGCCAGCAGCTTGTCGGGGGGGGTTCTTGAAAAACTGTTTTTT. Supplemented by reference TRBV7-6 and TRBJ1-4, the full variable domain reads GAGVSQSPRYKVTKRGQDVALRCDPISGHVSLYWYRQALGQGPEFLTYFNYEAQQDKSGLPNDRFSAERPEGSISTLTIQRTEQRDSAMYRCASSLSGGVLEKLFFGSGTQLSVL.

J is TRBJ2-1 and V is TRBV7-3; D may be TRBD1 (6 bases). Trimming shortened V by 4 bases and J by 9 bases, and 10 bases separated the two germline ends. This CDR3 is 12 amino acids long. CDR1 and CDR2 from the germline V gene are SGHTA and FQGTGA. The DNA for the CDR3 is TGTGCCAGCAGCTCCTCAGGGGCTGAGCAGTTCTTC. This sequence encodes CASSSSGAEQFF.

The chain combines TRBV27 with TRBJ2-3, with 10 bases lining up with TRBD1. Germline V gives CDR1 MNHEY, CDR2 SMNVEV (reference sequence). This CDR3 region has 15 residues. Trimming removed 6 bases from V and 7 bases from J; junction bases left unmatched: 10. CDR3 nucleotide sequence: TGTGCCAGCAGCTATCCGGGACAGGGGTTGAATACGCAGTATTTT. Its translation is CASSYPGQGLNTQYF.